A selection of T cell receptor beta chains follows, all from one sample in a study of cytomegalovirus exposure and HLA in healthy donors. Profiling relied on immunoSEQ multiplex PCR, and the TCRdb table lists in-frame clones only, not all of them. The top ten clones hold roughly 9% of a sample with about 160,000 clones, 80% of them seen once. The material sequenced was PBMCs. The receptors derive from a young man in good health and CMV-seropositive. CDR3s include the opening cysteine and the closing phenylalanine or tryptophan. D genes are given only for firm matches. Clone size is stated in some rows and not others, as once, few, many or a class when expanded.

TRBD1	17	NA	TRBV27	TRBJ1-2	CASRLTGARSPNYGYTF	TGTGCCAGCAGGCTCACAGGGGCCCGGAGTCCTAACTATGGCTACACCTTC
TRBD2	15	once	TRBV7-8	TRBJ2-1	CASSLDLAGGGEQFF	TGTGCCAGCAGCTTAGATCTAGCGGGAGGCGGAGAGCAGTTCTTC
TRBD2	12	NA	TRBV19	TRBJ2-1	CASDGGGNEQFF	TGTGCCAGTGACGGGGGGGGAAATGAGCAGTTCTTC
NA	14	NA	TRBV2	TRBJ2-6	CASERTAGANVLTF	TGTGCCAGCGAGCGGACAGCTGGGGCCAACGTCCTAACTTTC
TRBD2	16	NA	TRBV4-2	TRBJ2-7	CASSQVLGLAGYEQYF	TGTGCCAGCAGCCAAGTACTTGGACTAGCGGGCTACGAGCAGTACTTC
NA	17	NA	TRBV7-9	TRBJ2-3	CASSLTERFSRTDTQYF	TGTGCCAGCAGCTTAACGGAACGGTTCTCGCGGACAGATACGCAGTATTTT
TRBD1	14	NA	TRBV7-3	TRBJ1-2	CASSQQGDDYGYTF	TGTGCCAGCAGCCAACAGGGGGACGACTATGGCTACACCTTC
TRBD1	17	NA	TRBV15	TRBJ2-7	CATSRGLGQGGIYEQYF	TGTGCCACCAGCAGGGGCCTGGGACAGGGGGGAATCTACGAGCAGTACTTC
NA	14	once	TRBV2	TRBJ2-1	CASSEQSPYNEQFF	TGTGCCAGCAGTGAACAATCCCCATACAATGAGCAGTTCTTC
NA	12	few	TRBV9	TRBJ1-1	CASSASGGEAFF	TGTGCCAGCAGCGCGTCAGGTGGTGAAGCTTTCTTT
NA	16	few	TRBV4-3	TRBJ1-3	CASSQAATTRGNTIYF	TGCGCCAGCAGCCAAGCCGCCACGACAAGAGGAAACACCATATATTTT
NA	12	NA	TRBV4-1	TRBJ2-1	CASSQEGQEQFF	TGCGCCAGCAGCCAAGAAGGACAGGAGCAGTTCTTC
TRBD1	18	NA	TRBV18	TRBJ1-4	CASSPRRTGAKLEEKLFF	TGTGCCAGCTCACCGAGAAGGACAGGGGCGAAATTGGAAGAAAAACTGTTTTTT
TRBD2	14	few	TRBV5-8	TRBJ2-4	CASSTAGRKDIQYF	TGTGCCAGCAGTACGGCCGGGAGGAAGGACATTCAGTACTTC
NA	17	NA	TRBV19	TRBJ2-6	CASSIRVRVSGANVLTF	TGTGCCAGTAGTATACGGGTGAGGGTCTCTGGGGCCAACGTCCTGACTTTC
NA	14	NA	TRBV7-8	TRBJ1-1	CASSLGGRHTEAFF	TGTGCCAGCAGCTTAGGAGGGCGACACACTGAAGCTTTCTTT
NA	15	NA	TRBV11-2	TRBJ1-1	CASSLVLGPGTEAFF	TGTGCCAGCAGCTTAGTACTGGGGCCGGGCACTGAAGCTTTCTTT